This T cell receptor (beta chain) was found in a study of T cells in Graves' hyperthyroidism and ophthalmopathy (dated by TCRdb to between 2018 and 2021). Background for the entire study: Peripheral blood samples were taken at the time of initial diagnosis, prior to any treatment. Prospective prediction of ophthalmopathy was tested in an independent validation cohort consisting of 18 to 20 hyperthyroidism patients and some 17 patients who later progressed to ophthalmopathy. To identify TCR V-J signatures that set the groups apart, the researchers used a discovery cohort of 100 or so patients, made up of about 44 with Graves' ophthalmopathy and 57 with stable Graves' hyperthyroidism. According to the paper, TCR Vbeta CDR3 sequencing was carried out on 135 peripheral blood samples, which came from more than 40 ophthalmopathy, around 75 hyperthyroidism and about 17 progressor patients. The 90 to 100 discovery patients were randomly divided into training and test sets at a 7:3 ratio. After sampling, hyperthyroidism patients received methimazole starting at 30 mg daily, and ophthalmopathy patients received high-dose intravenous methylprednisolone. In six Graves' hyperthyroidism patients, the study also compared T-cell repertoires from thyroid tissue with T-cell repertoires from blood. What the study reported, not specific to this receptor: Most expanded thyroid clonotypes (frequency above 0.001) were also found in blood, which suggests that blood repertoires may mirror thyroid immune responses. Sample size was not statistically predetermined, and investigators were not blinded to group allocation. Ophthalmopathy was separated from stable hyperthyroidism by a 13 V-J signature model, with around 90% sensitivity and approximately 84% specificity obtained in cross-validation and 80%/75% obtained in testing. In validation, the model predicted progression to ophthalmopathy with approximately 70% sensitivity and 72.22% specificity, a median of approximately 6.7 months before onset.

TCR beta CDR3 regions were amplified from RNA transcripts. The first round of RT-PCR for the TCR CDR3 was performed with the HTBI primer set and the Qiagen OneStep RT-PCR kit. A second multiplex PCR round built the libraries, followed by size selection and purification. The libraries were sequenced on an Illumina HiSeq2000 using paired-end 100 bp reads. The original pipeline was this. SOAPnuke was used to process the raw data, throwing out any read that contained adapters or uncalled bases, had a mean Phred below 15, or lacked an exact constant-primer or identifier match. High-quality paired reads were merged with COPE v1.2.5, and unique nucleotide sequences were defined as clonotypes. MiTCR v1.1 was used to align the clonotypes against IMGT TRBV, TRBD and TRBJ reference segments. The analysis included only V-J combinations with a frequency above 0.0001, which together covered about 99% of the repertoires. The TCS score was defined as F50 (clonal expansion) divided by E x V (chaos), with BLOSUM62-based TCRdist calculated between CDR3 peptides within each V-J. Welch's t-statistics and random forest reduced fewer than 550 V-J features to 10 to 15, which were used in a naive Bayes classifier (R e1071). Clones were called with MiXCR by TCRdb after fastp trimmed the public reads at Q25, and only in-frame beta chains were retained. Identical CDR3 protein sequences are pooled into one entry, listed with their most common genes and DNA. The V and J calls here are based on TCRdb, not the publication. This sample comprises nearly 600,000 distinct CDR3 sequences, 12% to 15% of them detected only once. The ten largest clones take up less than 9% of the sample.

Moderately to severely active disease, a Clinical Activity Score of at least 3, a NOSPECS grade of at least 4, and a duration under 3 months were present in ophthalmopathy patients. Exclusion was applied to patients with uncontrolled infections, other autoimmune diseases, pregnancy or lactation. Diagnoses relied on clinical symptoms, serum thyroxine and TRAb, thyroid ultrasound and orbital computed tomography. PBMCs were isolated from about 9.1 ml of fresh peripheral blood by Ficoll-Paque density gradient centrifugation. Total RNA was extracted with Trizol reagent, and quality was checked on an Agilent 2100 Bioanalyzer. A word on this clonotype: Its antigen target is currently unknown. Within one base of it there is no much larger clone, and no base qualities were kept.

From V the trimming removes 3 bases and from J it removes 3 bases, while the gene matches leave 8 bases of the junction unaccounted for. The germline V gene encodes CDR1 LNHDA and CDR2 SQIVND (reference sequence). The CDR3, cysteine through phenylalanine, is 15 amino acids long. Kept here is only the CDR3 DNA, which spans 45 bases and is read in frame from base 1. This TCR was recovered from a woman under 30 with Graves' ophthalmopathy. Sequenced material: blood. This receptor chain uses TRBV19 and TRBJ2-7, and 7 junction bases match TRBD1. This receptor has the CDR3 CASSMTPGTDYEQYF. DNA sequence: TGTGCCAGTAGTATGACTCCCGGGACAGACTACGAGCAGTACTTC.